The 16 T cell receptor beta chains below were found in one sample sequenced in a study of blood T cell repertoires in COVID-19. This table comes from immunoSEQ multiplex PCR, and its TCRdb copy is limited to in-frame clones, with some not included. Here the sample spans 150,000 to 200,000 clones, about 91% being singletons. Sequencing was carried out using peripheral blood. The receptor source for this set is a woman between 50 and 59 years old with acute or convalescent COVID-19.

The chain is built from TRBV30 and TRBJ1-6; TRBD1 might be the D (6 bases). Per germline, CDR1 GTSNPN and CDR2 SVGIG (reference sequence). CDR3 size: 14 residues. V dropped 0 bases and J dropped 10 bases, with 13 bases sitting between them. CDR3 in amino acids: CAWSVPGVGSPLHF. CDR3 bases: TGTGCCTGGAGTGTACCAGGGGTCGGCTCACCCCTCCACTTT.

This clone showed up just a few times. The V gene is TRBV19, the J gene TRBJ1-3; a weak D match, TRBD1 (6 bases). The CDR3 has 18 amino acids. Germline loops: CDR1 LNHDA, CDR2 SQIVND (reference sequence). The V end was cut by 6 bases, the J end by 1 base, with 22 bases between. This CDR3 is CASRGYSTGHSSGNTIYF. The DNA for the CDR3 is TGTGCCAGTAGAGGATACTCCACAGGGCATTCTTCTGGAAACACCATATATTTT.

This chain joins TRBV7-2 and TRBJ1-1, with TRBD1 identical over 8 bases. V lost 2 bases to trimming and J lost 5 bases; unmatched junction nucleotides: 4. The CDR3 is 14 residues long. Germline CDR1 and CDR2: SGHTA and FQGNSA. CDR3 amino acids: CASSLPGQGTEAFF. The CDR3 DNA reads TGTGCCAGCAGCTTACCTGGACAGGGAACTGAAGCTTTCTTT.

The sample holds one count of this clone. The rearrangement uses TRBV7-3 and TRBJ2-1; 9 nucleotides line up with TRBD2. The CDR3 loop spans 15 amino acids. CDR1 and CDR2 from the germline V gene are SGHTA and FQGTGA. V dropped 5 bases and J dropped 7; count of bases not matched to a gene: 9. The CDR3 protein is CASSLASGEANEQFF. The CDR3 DNA is TGTGCCAGCAGCCTAGCTAGCGGGGAAGCTAATGAGCAGTTCTTC.

This clone was recorded once. This rearrangement joins TRBV2 to TRBJ2-3; 9 bases line up with TRBD2. This CDR3 contains 17 residues. V was clipped by 4 bases and J by 4 bases; unmatched bases: 12. The germline gives CDR1 SNHLY, CDR2 FYNNEI. CDR3 sequence: CASSGSYSGSSADTQYF. The DNA for the CDR3 is TGTGCCAGCAGTGGGAGTTATAGCGGGAGTTCCGCAGATACGCAGTATTTT.

V gene TRBV5-6 combines with J gene TRBJ1-1, with a weak D call TRBD1 (6 bases). This CDR3 has 14 amino acids. V lost 6 bases and J 0 bases, leaving 12 bases between the germline ends. Germline CDR1 and CDR2: SGHDT and YYEEEE. The CDR3 region is CASTFQGMNTEAFF. Here the CDR3 DNA reads TGTGCCAGCACCTTCCAGGGGATGAACACTGAAGCTTTCTTT.

The V gene is TRBV11-1, the J gene TRBJ1-2, with TRBD1 identical over 9 bases. There are 14 residues in the CDR3. V lost 5 bases and J lost 6; bases outside the gene matches: 7. Germline V gene data show CDR1 as SGHAT and CDR2 as FQDESV (reference sequence). CDR3 in DNA: TGTGCCAGCAGCATGAGGGACAGGGCGGATGGCTACACCTTC. Its protein product is CASSMRDRADGYTF.

The chain joins TRBV18 to TRBJ1-1; D unclear. CDR3 size: 13 residues. Germline CDR1 KGHSH, CDR2 LQKENI. Trimming pared 10 bases from V and 3 bases from J, leaving 15 bases between. The CDR3 DNA reads as TGTGCCACCTCCGGTTCTCTGTACACTGAAGCTTTCTTT. Its translation: CATSGSLYTEAFF. The full variable domain, in which reference TRBV18 and TRBJ1-1 provide the parts outside the CDR3, is NAGVMQNPRHLVRRRGQEARLRCSPMKGHSHVYWYRQLPEEGLKFMVYLQKENIIDESGMPKERFSAEFPKEGPSILRIQQVVRGDSAAYFCATSGSLYTEAFFGQGTRLTVV.

The rearrangement links TRBV19 to TRBJ2-7; the match to TRBD2 covers 9 bases. The CDR3 length is 14 residues. Trimming cost V 10 bases and J 4 bases; bases outside gene matches: 11. CDR1 LNHDA and CDR2 SQIVND come from the germline V gene (reference sequence). CDR3 coding DNA: TGTGCCACTAAAACGCAAGCGGGGGGTTACGAGCAGTACTTC. This codes for CATKTQAGGYEQYF.

The chain joins TRBV10-3 to TRBJ2-3, with 16 positions matching TRBD2. Germline CDR1 ENHRY, CDR2 SYGVKD. This CDR3 has 18 amino acids. Germline trimming cut 0 bases from V and 6 bases from J; bases unmatched to any gene: 6. The CDR3 nucleotides are TGTGCCATCAGTGAGTCGTTGGGACTAGCGGGAGGGCCGGATACGCAGTATTTT. This encodes CAISESLGLAGGPDTQYF.

There are a few counts of this clone. J is TRBJ1-2 and V is TRBV19; a possible D gene is TRBD1 (6 bases). The V gene's germline CDR1 is LNHDA and CDR2 SQIVND (reference sequence). Trimming removed 5 bases at V and 6 bases at J, with 22 bases between. This CDR3 contains 16 residues. Here the CDR3 DNA reads TGTGCCAGTAGTCCCCGATCGGGGGGCTCCCTTAATGGCTACACCTTC. This codes for CASSPRSGGSLNGYTF.

This rearrangement joins TRBV9 to TRBJ1-1; D is undetermined. V shed 0 bases and J shed 3 bases, with 9 bases lying between them. The CDR3 consists of 14 residues. The germline V gene encodes CDR1 SGDLS and CDR2 YYNGEE. This chain's CDR3 is CASSVEGSDTEAFF. CDR3 sequence (DNA): TGTGCCAGCAGCGTAGAAGGGAGTGACACTGAAGCTTTCTTT.

The V call is TRBV4-2, the J call TRBJ2-3, with D perhaps TRBD2 (5 bases). Germline CDR1 and CDR2: LGHNA and YNFKEQ. The V and J ends lost 1 base and 6 bases respectively, with 11 bases between them. The CDR3 length is 14 residues. Here the CDR3 reads CASSQGRELDTQYF. In DNA form, the CDR3 reads TGTGCCAGCAGCCAAGGTCGGGAACTGGATACGCAGTATTTT.

The chain employs TRBV18 and TRBJ2-2, with 8 bases matching TRBD2. The junction had 7 bases not matched to a gene; V was cut back by 0 bases and J by 4 bases. CDR3 length: 17 residues. Looked up from germline, CDR1 is KGHSH and CDR2 is LQKENI. The CDR3 bases are TGTGCCAGCTCACCACCGAGACTGGCGGGAGGCACCGGGGAGCTGTTTTTT. Protein sequence: CASSPPRLAGGTGELFF. The variable domain in full, with the rest retrieved from reference TRBV18 and TRBJ2-2, is NAGVMQNPRHLVRRRGQEARLRCSPMKGHSHVYWYRQLPEEGLKFMVYLQKENIIDESGMPKERFSAEFPKEGPSILRIQQVVRGDSAAYFCASSPPRLAGGTGELFFGEGSRLTVL.

The chain couples TRBV5-1 to TRBJ2-3, with 7 bases lining up with TRBD2. The trim removed 6 bases at V and 3 bases at J, leaving 10 bases unmatched. This CDR3 is built from 15 residues. Germline V lookup: CDR1 SGHRS, CDR2 YFSETQ. For the CDR3, the DNA is TGCGCCAGCACGGGGAGCGGGGATTGGACAGATACGCAGTATTTT. It specifies CASTGSGDWTDTQYF.

The J gene is TRBJ2-7, the V gene TRBV7-8; no firm D call. Trimming cost V 3 bases and J 2 bases, with 8 bases left between them. The germline CDR1 and CDR2 sequences are SGHVS and FQNEAQ. This CDR3 is built from 13 residues. The CDR3 is CASSFRKTYEQYF. CDR3 in DNA: TGTGCCAGCAGCTTCAGGAAAACCTACGAGCAGTACTTC.